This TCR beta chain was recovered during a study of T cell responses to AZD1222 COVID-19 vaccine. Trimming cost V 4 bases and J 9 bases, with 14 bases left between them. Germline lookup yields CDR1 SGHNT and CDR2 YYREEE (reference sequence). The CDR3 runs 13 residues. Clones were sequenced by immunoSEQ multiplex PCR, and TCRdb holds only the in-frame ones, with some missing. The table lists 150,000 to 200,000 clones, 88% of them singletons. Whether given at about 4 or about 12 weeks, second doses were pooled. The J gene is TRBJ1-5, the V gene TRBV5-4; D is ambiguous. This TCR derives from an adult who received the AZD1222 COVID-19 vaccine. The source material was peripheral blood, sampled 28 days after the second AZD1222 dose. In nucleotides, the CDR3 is TGTGCCAGCAGCGCCGAAATTTTGGGGCCCCAGCATTTT. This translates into CASSAEILGPQHF. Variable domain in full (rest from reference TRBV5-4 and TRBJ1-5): ETGVTQSPTHLIKTRGQQVTLRCSSQSGHNTVSWYQQALGQGPQFIFQYYREEENGRGNFPPRFSGLQFPNYSSELNVNALELDDSALYLCASSAEILGPQHFGDGTRLSIL.